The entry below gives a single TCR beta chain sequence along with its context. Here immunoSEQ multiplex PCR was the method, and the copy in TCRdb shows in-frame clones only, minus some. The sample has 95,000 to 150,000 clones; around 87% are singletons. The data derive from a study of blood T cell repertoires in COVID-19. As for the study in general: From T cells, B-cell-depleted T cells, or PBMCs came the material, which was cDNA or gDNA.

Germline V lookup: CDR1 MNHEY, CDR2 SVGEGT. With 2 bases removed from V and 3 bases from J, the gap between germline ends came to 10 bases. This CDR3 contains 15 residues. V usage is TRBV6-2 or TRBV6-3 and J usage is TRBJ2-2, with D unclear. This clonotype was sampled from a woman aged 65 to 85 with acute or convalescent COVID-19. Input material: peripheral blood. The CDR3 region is CASSYDPGYTGELFF. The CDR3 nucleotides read TGTGCCAGCAGTTACGACCCCGGGTACACCGGGGAGCTGTTTTTT.